Listed below are T cell receptor beta chains from one sample, sequenced in a study of blood T cell repertoires in COVID-19. Sequenced by immunoSEQ multiplex PCR; TCRdb stores in-frame clones only, minus some. The table lists around 80,000 clones, under 85% of them singletons. The sample consisted of peripheral blood. These receptors all come from a human donor in a cohort sampled during active COVID-19. Each CDR3 is given with its conserved first and last residue.

v_call: TRBV21-1
j_call: TRBJ1-5
cdr3_aa: CASSAGGPGQPQHF

v_call: TRBV7-9
j_call: TRBJ2-3
cdr3_aa: CASSFSGGRTDTQYF

v_call: TRBV5-1
j_call: TRBJ2-3
cdr3_aa: CASSLGLAGTDTQYF

v_call: TRBV7-9
j_call: TRBJ1-3
cdr3_aa: CASSLGTGISSGNTIYF

v_call: TRBV5-1
j_call: TRBJ1-2
cdr3_aa: CASSFSEGYGYTF

v_call: TRBV7-9
j_call: TRBJ2-5
cdr3_aa: CASSLTSGDTETQYF

v_call: TRBV6-5
j_call: TRBJ1-4
cdr3_aa: CASRDRDRGNEKLFF

v_call: TRBV5-1
j_call: TRBJ2-3
cdr3_aa: CASSLALVVFTDTQYF

v_call: TRBV5-1
j_call: TRBJ1-1
cdr3_aa: CASSLKQGREAFF

v_call: TRBV5-1
j_call: TRBJ2-1
cdr3_aa: CANPEQTSGRDNEQFF

v_call: TRBV28
j_call: TRBJ2-1
cdr3_aa: CASSLRGTSGRNSYNEQFF

v_call: TRBV5-1
j_call: TRBJ2-6
cdr3_aa: CASSLWTGTTSGANVLTF

v_call: TRBV11-2
j_call: TRBJ1-2
cdr3_aa: CASRVGEGYGYTF

v_call: TRBV7-3
j_call: TRBJ2-2
cdr3_aa: CASSSDIYTGELFF

v_call: TRBV6-2/TRBV6-3
j_call: TRBJ1-5
cdr3_aa: CASSYPTGQGSNQPQHF

v_call: TRBV19
j_call: TRBJ1-2
cdr3_aa: CASARQGRDYGYTF

v_call: TRBV5-5
j_call: TRBJ2-5
cdr3_aa: CASSPGQGAWGETQYF

v_call: TRBV9
j_call: TRBJ1-2
cdr3_aa: CASSADSYGYTF

v_call: TRBV5-1
j_call: TRBJ2-2
cdr3_aa: CASSLIPRDGGELFF

v_call: TRBV5-5
j_call: TRBJ2-1
cdr3_aa: CASSPAGSPYSYNEQFF

v_call: TRBV4-1
j_call: TRBJ2-1
cdr3_aa: CASSQFPWGLAGGDYRNEQFF

v_call: TRBV28
j_call: TRBJ1-2
cdr3_aa: CASSLLGGASYGYTF

v_call: TRBV24-1
j_call: TRBJ2-2
cdr3_aa: CATRDSRLAGELFF

v_call: TRBV29-1
j_call: TRBJ1-1
cdr3_aa: CSVTPRGAQTEAFF

v_call: TRBV7-9
j_call: TRBJ2-2
cdr3_aa: CASSPGVAGAGELFF

v_call: TRBV19
j_call: TRBJ1-2
cdr3_aa: CASGTQNYGYTF

v_call: TRBV9
j_call: TRBJ2-5
cdr3_aa: CASSVGGRGGGTQETQYF

v_call: TRBV20-1
j_call: TRBJ2-1
cdr3_aa: CSAIPGAVQFF

v_call: TRBV15
j_call: TRBJ2-7
cdr3_aa: CATSRGRGRGPYEQYF

v_call: TRBV4-1
j_call: TRBJ2-6
cdr3_aa: CASSQGTGTGANVLTF

v_call: TRBV5-5
j_call: TRBJ2-2
cdr3_aa: CASSLEPGSTGELFF

v_call: TRBV6-5
j_call: TRBJ1-1
cdr3_aa: CAISTGGETEAFF

v_call: TRBV3-1/TRBV3-2
j_call: TRBJ2-7
cdr3_aa: CASSQVTRGPKYEQYF

v_call: TRBV5-1
j_call: TRBJ2-3
cdr3_aa: CASSPSVAGVSDTQYF

v_call: TRBV28
j_call: TRBJ2-5
cdr3_aa: CASSRDRPQETQYF

v_call: TRBV9
j_call: TRBJ2-1
cdr3_aa: CASSVVASVYNEQFF

v_call: TRBV5-5
j_call: TRBJ1-5
cdr3_aa: CASSSTGGNYQPQHF

v_call: TRBV10-2
j_call: TRBJ2-7
cdr3_aa: CASSESMVGGSSYEQYF

v_call: TRBV9
j_call: TRBJ2-2
cdr3_aa: CASSVAPSEGRNTGELFF

v_call: TRBV28
j_call: TRBJ1-1
cdr3_aa: CASSPFGGVNTEAFF

v_call: TRBV5-8
j_call: TRBJ2-3
cdr3_aa: CASSFRGNPATDTQYF

v_call: TRBV7-2
j_call: TRBJ2-1
cdr3_aa: CASSTPPQGLTHNEQFF

v_call: TRBV29-1
j_call: TRBJ2-2
cdr3_aa: CSVDGGNTGELFF

v_call: TRBV19
j_call: TRBJ2-1
cdr3_aa: CASSTTSRYEQFF

v_call: TRBV2
j_call: TRBJ2-5
cdr3_aa: CASSPPRIDQETQYF

v_call: TRBV25-1
j_call: TRBJ1-2
cdr3_aa: CASSEYPQWGYTF

v_call: TRBV2
j_call: TRBJ2-7
cdr3_aa: CASSPTYEQYF

v_call: TRBV2
j_call: TRBJ2-5
cdr3_aa: CASTGVRGGRTQYF

v_call: TRBV19
j_call: TRBJ1-4
cdr3_aa: CASSIRPQEKLFF

v_call: TRBV2
j_call: TRBJ2-1
cdr3_aa: CASSRGSGQFF

v_call: TRBV2
j_call: TRBJ1-4
cdr3_aa: CASAEQLGQLSEKLFF

v_call: TRBV7-6
j_call: TRBJ1-4
cdr3_aa: CASSLTGTGGEKLFF